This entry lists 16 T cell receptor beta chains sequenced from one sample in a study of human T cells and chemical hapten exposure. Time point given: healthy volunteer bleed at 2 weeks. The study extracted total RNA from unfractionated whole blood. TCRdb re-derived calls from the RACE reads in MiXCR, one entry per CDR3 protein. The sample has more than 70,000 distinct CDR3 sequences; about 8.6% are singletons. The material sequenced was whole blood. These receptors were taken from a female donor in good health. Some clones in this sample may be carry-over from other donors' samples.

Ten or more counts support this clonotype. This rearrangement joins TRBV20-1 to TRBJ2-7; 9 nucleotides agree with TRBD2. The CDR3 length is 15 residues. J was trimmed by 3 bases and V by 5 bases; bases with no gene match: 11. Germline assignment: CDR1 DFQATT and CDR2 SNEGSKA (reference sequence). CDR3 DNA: TGCAGTGCTCAAGAAGACCCTAGCGGGGACTACGAGCAGTACTTC. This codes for CSAQEDPSGDYEQYF.

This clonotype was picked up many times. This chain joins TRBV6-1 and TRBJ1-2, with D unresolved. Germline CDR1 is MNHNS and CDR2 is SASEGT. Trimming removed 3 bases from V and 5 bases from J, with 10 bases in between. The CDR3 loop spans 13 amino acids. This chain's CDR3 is CASSETELYGYTF. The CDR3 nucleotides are TGTGCCAGCAGTGAGACGGAATTATATGGCTACACCTTC.

This CDR3 reads CASSQEPLAGGPYEQYF. CDR3 nucleotide sequence: TGCGCCAGCAGCCAAGAGCCACTAGCGGGAGGGCCGTACGAGCAGTACTTC. V and J are TRBV4-3 and TRBJ2-7; 13 positions match TRBD2. This CDR3 comprises 17 residues. Germline V gives CDR1 LGHNA, CDR2 YSLEER. The ends lost 0 bases at V and 4 bases at J; junction bases unmatched: 6.

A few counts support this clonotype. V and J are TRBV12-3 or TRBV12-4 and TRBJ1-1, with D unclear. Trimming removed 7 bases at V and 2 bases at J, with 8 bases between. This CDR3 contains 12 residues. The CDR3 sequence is CASTYRNTEAFF. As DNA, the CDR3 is TGTGCCAGCACCTATAGAAACACTGAAGCTTTCTTT.

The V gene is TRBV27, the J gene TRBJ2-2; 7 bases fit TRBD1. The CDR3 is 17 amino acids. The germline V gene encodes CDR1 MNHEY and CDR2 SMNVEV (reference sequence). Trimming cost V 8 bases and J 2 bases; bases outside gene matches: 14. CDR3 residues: CASGQTGIDENTGELFF. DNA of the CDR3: TGTGCCAGCGGGCAGACAGGGATCGACGAAAACACCGGGGAGCTGTTTTTT.

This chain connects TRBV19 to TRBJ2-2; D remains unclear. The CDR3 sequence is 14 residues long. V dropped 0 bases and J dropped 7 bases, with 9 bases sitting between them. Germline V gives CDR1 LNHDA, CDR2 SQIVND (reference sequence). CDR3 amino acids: CASSIDRGFGELFF. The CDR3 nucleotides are TGTGCCAGTAGTATAGATAGAGGTTTCGGGGAGCTGTTTTTT.

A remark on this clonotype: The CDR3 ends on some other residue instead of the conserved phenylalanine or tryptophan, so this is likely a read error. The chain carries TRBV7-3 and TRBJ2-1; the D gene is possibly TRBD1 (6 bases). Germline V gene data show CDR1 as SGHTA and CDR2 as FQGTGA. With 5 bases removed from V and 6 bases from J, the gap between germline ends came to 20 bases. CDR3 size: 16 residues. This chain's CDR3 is CASSNHLGGRINEQFL. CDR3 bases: TGTGCCAGCAGCAACCACCTAGGGGGTCGGATCAATGAGCAGTTCCTC.

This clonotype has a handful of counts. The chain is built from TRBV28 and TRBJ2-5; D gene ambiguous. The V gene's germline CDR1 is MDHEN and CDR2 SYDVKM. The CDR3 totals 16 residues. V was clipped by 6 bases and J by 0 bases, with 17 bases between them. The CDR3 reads CASRNTRVSYQETQYF. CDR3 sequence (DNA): TGTGCCAGCAGAAATACCCGGGTTTCGTACCAAGAGACCCAGTACTTC.

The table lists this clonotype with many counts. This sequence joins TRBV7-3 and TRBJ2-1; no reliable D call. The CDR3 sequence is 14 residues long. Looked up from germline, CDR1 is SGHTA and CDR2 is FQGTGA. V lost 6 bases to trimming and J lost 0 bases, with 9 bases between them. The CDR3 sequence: CASRAEPSYNEQFF. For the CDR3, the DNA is TGTGCCAGCAGGGCGGAACCCTCCTACAATGAGCAGTTCTTC.

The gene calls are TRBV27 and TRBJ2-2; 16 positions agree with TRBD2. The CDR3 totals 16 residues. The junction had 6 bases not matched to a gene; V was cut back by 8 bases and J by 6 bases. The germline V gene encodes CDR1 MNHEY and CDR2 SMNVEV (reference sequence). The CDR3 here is CASRRGTSGRAGELFF. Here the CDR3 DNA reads TGTGCCAGCCGACGGGGGACTAGCGGGAGGGCCGGGGAGCTGTTTTTT.

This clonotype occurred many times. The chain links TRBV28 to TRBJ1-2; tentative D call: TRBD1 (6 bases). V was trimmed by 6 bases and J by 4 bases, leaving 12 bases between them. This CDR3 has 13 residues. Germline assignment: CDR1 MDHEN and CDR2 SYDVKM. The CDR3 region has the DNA TGTGCCAGCAGAAAGGACAGCTCCTATGGCTACACCTTC. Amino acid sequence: CASRKDSSYGYTF.

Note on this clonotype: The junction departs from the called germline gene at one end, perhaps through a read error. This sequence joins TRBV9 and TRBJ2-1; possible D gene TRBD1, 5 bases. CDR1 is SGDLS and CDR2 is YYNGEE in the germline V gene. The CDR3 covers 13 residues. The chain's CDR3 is CASSVVQANKQFF. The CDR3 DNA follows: TGTGCCAGCAGCGTAGTACAGGCCAATAAGCAGTTCTTC.

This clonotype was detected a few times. The CDR3 reads CATLTLYNTEAFF. In nucleotides, the CDR3 is TGTGCCACCTTGACACTATATAACACTGAAGCTTTCTTT. The gene calls are TRBV6-1 and TRBJ1-1; D remains ambiguous. The CDR3 length is 13 residues. Germline V gives CDR1 MNHNS, CDR2 SASEGT. Trimming left V 10 bases short and J 2 bases short, with 14 bases between.

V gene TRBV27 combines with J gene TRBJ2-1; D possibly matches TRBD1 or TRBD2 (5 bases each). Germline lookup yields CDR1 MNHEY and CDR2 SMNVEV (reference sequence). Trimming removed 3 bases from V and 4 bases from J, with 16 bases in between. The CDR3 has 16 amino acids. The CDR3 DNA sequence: TGTGCCAGCAGTTTTCTGTCCGGGACGGAGTACAATGAGCAGTTCTTC. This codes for CASSFLSGTEYNEQFF.

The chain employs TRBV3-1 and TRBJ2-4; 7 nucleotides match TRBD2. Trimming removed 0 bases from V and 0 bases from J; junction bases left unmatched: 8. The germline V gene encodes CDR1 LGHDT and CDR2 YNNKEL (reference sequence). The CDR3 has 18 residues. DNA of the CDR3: TGTGCCAGCAGCCAAGATATTAGCGGGCTGGTAGCCAAAAACATTCAGTACTTC. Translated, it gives CASSQDISGLVAKNIQYF.

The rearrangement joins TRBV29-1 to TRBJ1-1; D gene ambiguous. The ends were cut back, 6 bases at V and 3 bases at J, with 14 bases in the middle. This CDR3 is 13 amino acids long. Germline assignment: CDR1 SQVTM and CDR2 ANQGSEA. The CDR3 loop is CSVAYVGDTEAFF. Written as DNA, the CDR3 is TGCAGCGTCGCGTACGTTGGGGACACTGAAGCTTTCTTT.